This TCR beta chain stems from a study of radiotherapy plus CTLA-4 blockade in lung cancer. Study findings and constraints: Expansion in blood of tumor-derived TCR clones was seen after radiotherapy plus ipilimumab.

As to this clone: The antigen is unknown.

Germline lookup yields CDR1 SGHDN and CDR2 FVKESK. The CDR3 contains 14 residues. Trimming removed 6 bases at V and 6 bases at J, with 14 bases between. Using immunoSEQ multiplex PCR, the repertoire was profiled, and TCRdb retains in-frame clones only, with some absent. The sample records approximately 97,000 clones, under 90% being singletons. The chain employs TRBV14 and TRBJ2-2; possibly TRBD2 for D (6 bases). Sequenced material: peripheral blood, taken from a patient treated with radiotherapy plus ipilimumab. This receptor was identified in a human donor with non-small cell lung cancer who had stable disease on radiotherapy plus ipilimumab. The CDR3 DNA is TGTGCCAGCAGTCTTGCCGGGGGATCCGGGGAGCTGTTTTTT. It encodes CASSLAGGSGELFF.